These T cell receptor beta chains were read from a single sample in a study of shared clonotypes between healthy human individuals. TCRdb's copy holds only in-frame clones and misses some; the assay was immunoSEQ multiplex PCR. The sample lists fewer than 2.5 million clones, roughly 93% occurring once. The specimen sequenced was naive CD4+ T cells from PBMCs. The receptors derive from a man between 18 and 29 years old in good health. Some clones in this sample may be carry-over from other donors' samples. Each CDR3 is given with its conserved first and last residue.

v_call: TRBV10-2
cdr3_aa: CASSENEKLFF

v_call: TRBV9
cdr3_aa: CASSPRGVNTEAFF

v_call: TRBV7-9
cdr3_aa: CASSLGRERRGDTQYF

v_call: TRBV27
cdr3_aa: CASSPRQGTEAFF

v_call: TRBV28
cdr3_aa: CASSLWGQGADTQYF

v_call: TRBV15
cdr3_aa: CATSRQGDSYNEQFF

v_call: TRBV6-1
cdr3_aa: CASSESGRTDGYTF

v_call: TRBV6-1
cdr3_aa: CASTPMQTSDTQYF

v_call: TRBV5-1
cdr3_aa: CASSFGGSTNEKLFF

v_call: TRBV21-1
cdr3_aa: CASRLTPGPNYEQYF

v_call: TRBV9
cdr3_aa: CASSVSVDSSGNTIYF

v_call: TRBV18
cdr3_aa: CASSTQGTEAFF

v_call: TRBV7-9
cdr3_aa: CASSPGTSGTYEQYF

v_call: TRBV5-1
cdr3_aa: CASSLGLLYGYTF

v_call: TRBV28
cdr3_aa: CASSSPSERGYNEQFF

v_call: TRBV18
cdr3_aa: CASSPGPAQDTQYF

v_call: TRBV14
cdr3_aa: CASSRNLPTGEQFF

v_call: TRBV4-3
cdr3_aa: CASSQDTSADYEQYF

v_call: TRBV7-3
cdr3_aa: CASSPRGGPYNEQFF

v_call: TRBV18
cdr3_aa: CASSPLGTGPTDTQYF

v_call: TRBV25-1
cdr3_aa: CASSAPGRGAQETQYF

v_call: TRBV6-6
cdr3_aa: CASRREATNEKLFF

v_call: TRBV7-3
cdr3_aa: CASSLDRQETQYF

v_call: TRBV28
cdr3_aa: CASSSASAYEQYF

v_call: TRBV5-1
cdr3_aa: CASSLLLAGESEQYF

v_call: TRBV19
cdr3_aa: CASREGAVYEQYF

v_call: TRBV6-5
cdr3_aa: CASSRPGTGGTEAFF

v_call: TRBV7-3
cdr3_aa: CASSSTSADHEQYF

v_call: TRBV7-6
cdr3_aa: CASSLGPGLAGADTQYF

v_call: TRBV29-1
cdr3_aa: CSVRGSRNTGELFF

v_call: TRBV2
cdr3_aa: CASIGSQADYEQYF

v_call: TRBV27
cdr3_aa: CASSFASGFSTDTQYF

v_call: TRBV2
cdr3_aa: CASSAPREQYF

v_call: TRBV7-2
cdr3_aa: CASAGGTQETQYF

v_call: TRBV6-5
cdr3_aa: CASSPGQGLPQPQHF

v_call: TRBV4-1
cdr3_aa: CASSNLLAGPTDTQYF

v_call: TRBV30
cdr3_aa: CAWSVIGTYGYTF

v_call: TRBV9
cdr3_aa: CASSVHSGTGGANGELFF

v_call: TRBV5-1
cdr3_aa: CASSLASPNEQFF

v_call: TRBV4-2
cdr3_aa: CASSQEASGAEEQFF

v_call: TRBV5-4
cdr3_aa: CAMGSGRTDEQFF

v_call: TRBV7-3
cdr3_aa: CASSPQAGQGSVYGYTF

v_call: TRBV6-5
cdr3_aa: CASSGGSTETQYF

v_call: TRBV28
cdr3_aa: CASSLLGATSGPDTQYF

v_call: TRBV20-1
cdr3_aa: CSAIALEAFF

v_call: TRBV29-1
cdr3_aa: CSVGRQGEKLFF

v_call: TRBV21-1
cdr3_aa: CASSKVTGDDRNQPQHF

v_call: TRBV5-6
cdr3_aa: CASSFGDRFSYEQYF

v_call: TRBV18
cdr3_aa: CASSPDRHDYGYTF

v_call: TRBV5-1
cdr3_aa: CASSLAGESIYF

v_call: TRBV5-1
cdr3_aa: CASSLGQVPSNEQFF

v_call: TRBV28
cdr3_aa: CASSRDRGDTGELFF

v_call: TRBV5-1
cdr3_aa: CASSSGLLAGSTDTQYF

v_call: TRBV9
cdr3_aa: CASSVGSGSTDTQYF

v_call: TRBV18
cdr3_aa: CASSPGLAGGTDTQYF

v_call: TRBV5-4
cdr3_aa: CASSWDRNYGYTF

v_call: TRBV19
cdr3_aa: CASSITLTGRHEQYF